The 26 T cell receptor beta chains presented below share a single source sample, sequenced in a study of OX40 agonist ivuxolimab in advanced cancers. Only in-frame clones appear in the TCRdb table, and some are missing; sequencing was by immunoSEQ multiplex PCR. The sample lists just under 8,000 clones, 80% to 90% occurring once. The specimen was CD4+ or CD8+ T cells sorted from blood, collected in a trial of the OX40 agonist ivuxolimab. All receptors come from an adult with an advanced solid tumor such as melanoma, head and neck, liver or kidney cancer.

The rearrangement joins TRBV5-6 to TRBJ2-2; 7 bases match TRBD2. CDR1 is SGHDT, CDR2 YYEEEE, per germline. V lost 3 bases to trimming and J lost 0 bases; unmatched junction nucleotides: 8. The CDR3 totals 17 residues. CDR3 sequence (DNA): TGTGCCAGCAGCTACCGAAACAGCGGGACGAACACCGGGGAGCTGTTTTTT. It encodes CASSYRNSGTNTGELFF.

This sequence joins TRBV19 and TRBJ2-1; 8 bases line up with TRBD1. Germline CDR1 and CDR2: LNHDA and SQIVND (reference sequence). CDR3 length: 16 amino acids. The junction had 8 bases not matched to a gene; V was cut back by 1 base and J by 6 bases. CDR3 DNA: TGTGCCAGTAGTATAGCGGCAGGGGGCCTGAGCAATGAGCAGTTCTTC. This gives the protein CASSIAAGGLSNEQFF.

Only a few counts were recorded for this clone. The gene calls are TRBV7-2 and TRBJ1-5; D remains ambiguous. The CDR3 has 13 amino acids. From germline, CDR1 is SGHTA and CDR2 FQGNSA. V shed 5 bases and J shed 7 bases, with 12 bases lying between them. CDR3 in DNA: TGTGCCAGCAGCCTTAAGGACTACCAGCCCCAGCATTTT. This codes for CASSLKDYQPQHF.

This rearrangement joins TRBV19 to TRBJ2-2; D gene ambiguous. V lost 3 bases and J 3 bases, leaving 5 bases between the germline ends. This CDR3 has 13 residues. CDR1 is LNHDA and CDR2 is SQIVND in the germline V gene (reference sequence). The CDR3 sequence is CASSIRDTGELFF. CDR3 nucleotide sequence: TGTGCCAGTAGTATTCGGGACACCGGGGAGCTGTTTTTT.

The chain employs TRBV7-2 and TRBJ2-4, with D perhaps TRBD1 (6 bases). Between the trimmed V and J ends, which lost 0 bases and 6 bases, there was a span of 18 bases. Germline V gene data show CDR1 as SGHTA and CDR2 as FQGNSA. The CDR3 covers 17 residues. Here the CDR3 reads CASSLAAVGAGSNIQYF. CDR3 sequence (DNA): TGTGCCAGCAGCTTAGCAGCCGTGGGGGCCGGCTCAAACATTCAGTACTTC.

V usage is TRBV6-6 and J usage is TRBJ1-1; no clear D gene. Germline V CDR1 and CDR2: MNHNY, SVGAGI (reference sequence). The CDR3 is made up of 14 amino acids. The V end was cut by 2 bases, the J end by 1 base, with 8 bases between. CDR3 DNA sequence: TGTGCCAGCAGTTACACTTCACAGAACACTGAAGCTTTCTTT. Amino acids: CASSYTSQNTEAFF.

The chain is built from TRBV30 and TRBJ2-6; 8 bases are shared with TRBD1. The germline V gene has CDR1 GTSNPN and CDR2 SVGIG (reference sequence). The V gene end was trimmed by 0 bases and the J gene end by 6 bases; junction bases not matched to a gene: 13. The CDR3 has 18 residues. The CDR3 DNA reads TGTGCCTGGAGTGTACGGGGCAGGGGGCAATTTGTGGCCAACGTCCTGACTTTC. It encodes CAWSVRGRGQFVANVLTF.

The rearrangement links TRBV7-9 to TRBJ2-5; 12 bases align to TRBD2. The ends lost 5 bases at V and 2 bases at J; junction bases unmatched: 9. Per the germline V gene, CDR1 is SEHNR and CDR2 is FQNEAQ (reference sequence). The CDR3 extends over 17 amino acids. The CDR3, as DNA: TGTGCCAGCAGCCCGACTAGCGGGAGAAATAGGCAAGAGACCCAGTACTTC. Encoded protein: CASSPTSGRNRQETQYF.

The chain combines TRBV27 with TRBJ1-5; D call uncertain. V lost 5 bases, J lost 5 bases, and 19 bases lay in between. Germline V gene lookup returns CDR1 MNHEY and CDR2 SMNVEV (reference sequence). The CDR3 has 16 amino acids. CDR3 loop: CASSPRTSLGHQPQHF. Here the CDR3 DNA reads TGTGCCAGCAGTCCAAGGACCTCACTGGGCCATCAGCCCCAGCATTTT.

The chain recombines TRBV6-1 with TRBJ2-1; 7 bases are a match to TRBD1. This CDR3 spans 14 amino acids. With V trimmed by 4 bases and J by 4 bases, 4 bases remained unmatched. Germline V lookup: CDR1 MNHNS, CDR2 SASEGT. The CDR3 region has the DNA TGTGCCAGCAGTGCCGGGACAGCGTACAATGAGCAGTTCTTC. Residues: CASSAGTAYNEQFF.

The V gene is TRBV28, the J gene TRBJ2-5; D unresolved. V was shortened by 5 bases and J by 7 bases, with 11 bases between the two germline ends. The germline gives CDR1 MDHEN, CDR2 SYDVKM. There are 12 residues in the CDR3. The CDR3 region is CASSPVGVTQYF. The CDR3 region has the DNA TGTGCCAGCAGTCCGGTGGGTGTGACCCAGTACTTC.

The V and J genes are TRBV11-1 and TRBJ2-5; a possible D gene is TRBD1 (6 bases). CDR3 length: 15 amino acids. In germline, CDR1 is SGHAT, CDR2 FQDESV (reference sequence). V shed 1 base and J shed 5 bases, with 14 bases lying between them. Here the CDR3 DNA reads TGTGCCAGCAGCTTAGGAGGGCAGGGGTGGGAGACCCAGTACTTC. The encoded protein is CASSLGGQGWETQYF.

The CDR3 DNA reads as TGTGCCAGCGCCGCGGGACAGCCATACGAGCAGTACTTC. Translation gives CASAAGQPYEQYF. The chain joins TRBV28 to TRBJ2-7; possibly TRBD1 for D (7 bases). The ends were cut back, 8 bases at V and 4 bases at J, with 15 bases in the middle. Per germline, CDR1 MDHEN and CDR2 SYDVKM. This CDR3 has 13 residues.

The gene calls are TRBV6-5 and TRBJ2-3; 9 bases are shared with TRBD2. The length of the CDR3 is 15 residues. Germline V gene lookup returns CDR1 MNHEY and CDR2 SVGAGI. V trimming: 0 bases; J trimming: 3 bases; junction bases outside the gene matches: 1. This CDR3 reads CASSYSSGGTDTQYF. In nucleotides, the CDR3 is TGTGCCAGCAGTTACTCTAGCGGGGGAACAGATACGCAGTATTTT.

This clone was observed a single time. The chain carries TRBV4-2 and TRBJ1-1; D not resolved. V lost 4 bases and J 1 base, leaving 10 bases between the germline ends. Germline CDR1 LGHNA, CDR2 YNFKEQ. The CDR3 is 14 amino acids. As DNA, the CDR3 is TGTGCCAGCAGCCTCGGAGGATCGAACACTGAAGCTTTCTTT. Translation gives CASSLGGSNTEAFF.

The chain joins TRBV7-9 to TRBJ2-5; D is uncertain. With 0 bases removed from V and 5 bases from J, the gap between germline ends came to 7 bases. CDR1 SEHNR and CDR2 FQNEAQ come from the germline V gene (reference sequence). There are 13 residues in the CDR3. CDR3 protein: CASSLASLETQYF. CDR3 nucleotides: TGTGCCAGCAGCTTAGCTAGTCTGGAGACCCAGTACTTC.

This rearrangement joins TRBV30 to TRBJ1-1; TRBD1 agrees at 11 bases. This CDR3 comprises 16 residues. V shed 2 bases, J shed 5 bases, and the junction held 10 bases outside the gene matches. Per the germline V gene, CDR1 is GTSNPN and CDR2 is SVGIG (reference sequence). DNA for the CDR3: TGTGCCTGGAGTTCCCCCTCCCGGGACAGGGGGACTGAAGCTTTCTTT. Translated: CAWSSPSRDRGTEAFF.

This chain links TRBV28 with TRBJ1-1, with D perhaps matching TRBD1 (5 bases). Germline CDR1 is MDHEN and CDR2 is SYDVKM. The CDR3 totals 14 residues. Trimming left V 3 bases short and J 7 bases short, with 15 bases between. CDR3 amino acids: CASSFLGRANEAFF. The DNA for the CDR3 is TGTGCCAGCAGTTTTCTCGGCAGGGCAAATGAAGCTTTCTTT. The variable domain in full, with the rest retrieved from reference TRBV28 and TRBJ1-1, is DVKVTQSSRYLVKRTGEKVFLECVQDMDHENMFWYRQDPGLGLRLIYFSYDVKMKEKGDIPEGYSVSREKKERFSLILESASTNQTSMYLCASSFLGRANEAFFGQGTRLTVV.

The J gene is TRBJ2-7, the V gene TRBV6-1, with 9 bases lining up with TRBD1. There are 15 residues in the CDR3. The J segment lost 2 bases and the V segment lost 6 bases, leaving 8 bases of the junction unmatched. Germline CDR1 and CDR2: MNHNS and SASEGT. The CDR3 loop is CASRDLGQGTYEQYF. The CDR3 coding sequence is TGTGCCAGCAGGGACTTGGGACAGGGAACCTACGAGCAGTACTTC.

In this sample, this clone turned up once. The chain recombines TRBV19 with TRBJ1-3; D might be TRBD1 (5 bases). Looked up from germline, CDR1 is LNHDA and CDR2 is SQIVND (reference sequence). The CDR3 contains 14 residues. The V and J ends lost 10 bases and 0 bases respectively, with 13 bases between them. This chain's CDR3 is CATTQVYSGNTIYF. CDR3 sequence (DNA): TGTGCCACCACACAGGTCTACTCTGGAAACACCATATATTTT.

The chain joins TRBV6-1 to TRBJ2-5; TRBD1 agrees at 7 bases. Germline V CDR1 and CDR2: MNHNS, SASEGT. CDR3 length: 12 residues. The ends lost 11 bases at V and 4 bases at J; junction bases unmatched: 7. The CDR3 is CAARGSLETQYF. The DNA for the CDR3 is TGTGCCGCCAGGGGGTCCCTAGAGACCCAGTACTTC.

This clone was counted only a few times. The rearrangement uses TRBV7-6 and TRBJ2-5; weak D call: TRBD2 (6 bases). Germline values: CDR1 SGHVS, CDR2 FNYEAQ. The CDR3 consists of 15 residues. Trimming cost V 1 base and J 5 bases, with 14 bases left between them. CDR3 coding DNA: TGTGCCAGCAGCTTAGGGCTTCCGGGAGTCGAGACCCAGTACTTC. Amino acid sequence: CASSLGLPGVETQYF.

The chain combines TRBV5-6 with TRBJ2-6, with D unclear. Germline V CDR1 and CDR2: SGHDT, YYEEEE. This CDR3 has 14 residues. V dropped 2 bases and J dropped 1 base, with 4 bases sitting between them. This chain's CDR3 is CASSFNSGANVLTF. The CDR3 DNA follows: TGTGCCAGCAGCTTCAATTCTGGGGCCAACGTCCTGACTTTC. Combining the CDR3 with reference TRBV5-6 and TRBJ2-6 gives the whole variable domain DAGVTQSPTHLIKTRGQQVTLRCSPKSGHDTVSWYQQALGQGPQFIFQYYEEEERQRGNFPDRFSGHQFPNYSSELNVNALLLGDSALYLCASSFNSGANVLTFGAGSRLTVL.

The chain joins TRBV28 to TRBJ1-5, with 7 positions matching TRBD1. CDR1 is MDHEN and CDR2 is SYDVKM in the germline V gene. The junction had 18 bases not matched to a gene; V was cut back by 4 bases and J by 6 bases. This CDR3 contains 18 residues. This CDR3 reads CASSYPNPRQGDGQPQHF. CDR3 in DNA: TGTGCCAGCAGTTACCCTAACCCCCGACAGGGCGATGGTCAGCCCCAGCATTTT.

CDR3 amino acids: CASSYVLAGGWGTQYF. The CDR3 DNA is TGTGCCAGCAGTTACGTACTAGCGGGGGGTTGGGGTACGCAGTATTTT. V is TRBV6-5 and J is TRBJ2-3, with 12 nucleotides matching TRBD2. Germline assignment: CDR1 MNHEY and CDR2 SVGAGI. With 2 bases clipped from V and 8 bases from J, the junction kept 8 bases outside the gene matches. CDR3 length: 16 amino acids.

The chain is built from TRBV23-1 and TRBJ2-6; no definite D call. TRBV23-1 is assigned to the ORF class and has an uncertain function. There are 17 residues in the CDR3. The V end was cut by 5 bases, the J end by 5 bases, with 19 bases between. CDR3 sequence: CASSAIMQQSRANVLTF. CDR3 DNA sequence: TGCGCCAGCAGTGCAATTATGCAACAAAGTCGGGCCAACGTCCTGACTTTC.